This TCR beta chain is from a study of blood T cell repertoires in COVID-19. Assay used: immunoSEQ multiplex PCR; TCRdb lists only in-frame clones, some missing. The sample holds under 200,000 clones, less than 85% seen once. CDR1 is SEHNR and CDR2 is FQNEAQ in the germline V gene (reference sequence). The length of the CDR3 is 15 residues. Trimming stripped 5 bases from V and 0 bases from J, with 14 bases between. Assignment of participants to cohorts was predicated upon participant-reported clinical history. The source of this sequence is a man aged 55 to 69 who had recovered from COVID-19. Sample: PBMCs or T cells enriched from blood (not recorded which). This chain connects TRBV7-9 to TRBJ2-7; unclear D gene. CDR3 coding DNA: TGTGCCAGCAGCACACCCCCTCCCCGCTCCTACGAGCAGTACTTC. It yields the protein CASSTPPPRSYEQYF.